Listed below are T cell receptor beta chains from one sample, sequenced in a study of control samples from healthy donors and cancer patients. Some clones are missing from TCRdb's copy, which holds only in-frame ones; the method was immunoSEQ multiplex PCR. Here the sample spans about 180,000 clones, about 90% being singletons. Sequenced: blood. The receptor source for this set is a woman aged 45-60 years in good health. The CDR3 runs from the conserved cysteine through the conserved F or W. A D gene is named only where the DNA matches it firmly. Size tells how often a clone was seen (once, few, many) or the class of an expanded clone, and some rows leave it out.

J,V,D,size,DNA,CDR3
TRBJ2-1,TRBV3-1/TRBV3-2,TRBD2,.,TGTGCCAGCAGCCAAAGCGGGGGAGACAATGAGCAGTTCTTC,CASSQSGGDNEQFF
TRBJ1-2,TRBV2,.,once,TGTGCCAGCACGTGGGAGTATCCTTCCTTC,CASTWEYPSF
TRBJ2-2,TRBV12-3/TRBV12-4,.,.,TGTGCCAGCAGCACAGGGGAGGCCGGGGAGCTGTTTTTT,CASSTGEAGELFF
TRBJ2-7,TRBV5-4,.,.,TGTGCCAGCAGCTTGGGGGTCGTTCCCTACGAGCAGTACTTC,CASSLGVVPYEQYF
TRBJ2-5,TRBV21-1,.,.,.,CASSTQFGRGIETQYF
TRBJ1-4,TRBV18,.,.,TGTGCCACAGTCCGGGGGCAAGATGAAAAACTGTTTTTT,CATVRGQDEKLFF
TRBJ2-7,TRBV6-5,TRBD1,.,TGTGCCAGCAGGGGGGACAGCGAGCAGTACTTC,CASRGDSEQYF
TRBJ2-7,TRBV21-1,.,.,TGTGCCAGCAGCAAAGGCCCAGGGTTTTACGAGCAGTACTTC,CASSKGPGFYEQYF
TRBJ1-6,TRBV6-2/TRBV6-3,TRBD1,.,TGTGCCAGCAGTCTCCAGGGGGGACCTGCTTCACCCCTCCACTTT,CASSLQGGPASPLHF
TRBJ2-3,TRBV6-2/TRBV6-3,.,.,TGTGCCAGCAGTTACGTCCTAAGCACAGATACGCAGTATTTT,CASSYVLSTDTQYF
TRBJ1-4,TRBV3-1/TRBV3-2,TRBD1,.,TGTGCCAGCAGCCCCCCGGCGAGGACCCGGGACAGGAATGAAAAACTGTTTTTT,CASSPPARTRDRNEKLFF